A single sample is the source of the 2 T cell receptor beta chains below, sequenced in a study of blood T cells in healthy people across ages. It was with a sample-barcoded 5' primer and a J-beta primer mix that a second PCR of roughly 7 to 11 cycles was run. From the 5' RACE reads, TCRdb called clonotypes with MiXCR, one entry per CDR3 protein. The sample includes 1.5 million to 2 million distinct CDR3 sequences, roughly 50% of them seen just once. Sequenced material: blood. The receptors shown here come from a middle-aged woman in good health.

CDR3 bases: TGTGCCAGCAGTGGGGGGGTATGGGGTGAGCAGTACTTC. Its translation: CASSGGVWGEQYF. This sequence joins TRBV6-1 and TRBJ2-7; D is possibly TRBD2 (6 bases). This CDR3 comprises 13 residues. CDR1 MNHNS and CDR2 SASEGT come from the germline V gene. V shed 4 bases and J shed 7 bases, with 14 bases lying between them.

This chain joins TRBV5-1 and TRBJ1-2; TRBD1 matches at 7 bases. From germline, CDR1 is SGHRS and CDR2 YFSETQ. V lost 4 bases, J lost 8 bases, and 8 bases stayed unmatched. The CDR3 consists of 13 residues. As DNA, the CDR3 is TGCGCCAGCAGCCGAAACAGGGGACAGGGCTACACCTTC. Translating gives CASSRNRGQGYTF.